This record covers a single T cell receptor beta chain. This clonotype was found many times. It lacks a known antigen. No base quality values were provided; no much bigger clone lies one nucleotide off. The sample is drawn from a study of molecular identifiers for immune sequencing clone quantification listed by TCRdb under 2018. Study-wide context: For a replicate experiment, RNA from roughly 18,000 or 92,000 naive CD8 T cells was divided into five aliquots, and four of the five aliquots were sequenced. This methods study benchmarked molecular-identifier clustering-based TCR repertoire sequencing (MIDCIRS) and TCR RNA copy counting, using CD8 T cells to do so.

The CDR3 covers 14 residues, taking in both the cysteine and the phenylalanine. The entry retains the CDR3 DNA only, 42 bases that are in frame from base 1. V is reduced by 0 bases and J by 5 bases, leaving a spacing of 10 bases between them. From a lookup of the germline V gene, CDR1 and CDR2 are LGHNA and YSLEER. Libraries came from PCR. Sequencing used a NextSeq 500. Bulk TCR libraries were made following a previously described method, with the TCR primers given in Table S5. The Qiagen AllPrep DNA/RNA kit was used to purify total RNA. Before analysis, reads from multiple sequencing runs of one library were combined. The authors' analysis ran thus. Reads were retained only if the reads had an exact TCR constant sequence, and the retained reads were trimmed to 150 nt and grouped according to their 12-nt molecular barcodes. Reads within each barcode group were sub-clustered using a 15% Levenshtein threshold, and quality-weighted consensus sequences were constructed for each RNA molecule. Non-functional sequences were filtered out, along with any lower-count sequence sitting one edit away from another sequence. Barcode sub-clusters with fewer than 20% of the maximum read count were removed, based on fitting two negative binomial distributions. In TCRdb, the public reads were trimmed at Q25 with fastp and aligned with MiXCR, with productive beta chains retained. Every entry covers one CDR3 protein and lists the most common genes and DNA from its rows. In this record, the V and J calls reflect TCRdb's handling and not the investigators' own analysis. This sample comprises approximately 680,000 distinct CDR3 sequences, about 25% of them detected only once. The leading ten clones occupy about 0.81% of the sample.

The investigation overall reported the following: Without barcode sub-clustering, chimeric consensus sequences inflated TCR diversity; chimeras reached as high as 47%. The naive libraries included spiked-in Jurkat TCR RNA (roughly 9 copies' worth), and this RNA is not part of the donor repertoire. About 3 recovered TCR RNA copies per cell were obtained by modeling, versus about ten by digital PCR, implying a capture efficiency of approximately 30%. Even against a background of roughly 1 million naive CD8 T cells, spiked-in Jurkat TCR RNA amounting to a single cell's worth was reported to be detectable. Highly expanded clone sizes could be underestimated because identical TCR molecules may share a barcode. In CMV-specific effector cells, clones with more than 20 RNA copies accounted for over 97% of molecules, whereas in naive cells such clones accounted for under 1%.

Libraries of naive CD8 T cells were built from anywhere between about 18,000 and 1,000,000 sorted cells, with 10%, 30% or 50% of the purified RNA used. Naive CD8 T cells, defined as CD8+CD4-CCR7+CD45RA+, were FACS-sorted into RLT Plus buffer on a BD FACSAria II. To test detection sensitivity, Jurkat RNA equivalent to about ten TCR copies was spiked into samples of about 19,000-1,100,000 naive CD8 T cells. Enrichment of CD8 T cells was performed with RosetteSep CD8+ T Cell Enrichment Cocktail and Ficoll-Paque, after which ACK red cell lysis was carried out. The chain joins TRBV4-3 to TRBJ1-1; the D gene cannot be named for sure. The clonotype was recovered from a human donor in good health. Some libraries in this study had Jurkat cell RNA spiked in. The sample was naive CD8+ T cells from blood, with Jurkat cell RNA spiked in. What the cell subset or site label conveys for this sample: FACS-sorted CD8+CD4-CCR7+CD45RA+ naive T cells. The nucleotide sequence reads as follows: TGCGCCAGCAGCCAAGAGAGGTCCGGGACTGAAGCTTTCTTT. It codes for CASSQERSGTEAFF.